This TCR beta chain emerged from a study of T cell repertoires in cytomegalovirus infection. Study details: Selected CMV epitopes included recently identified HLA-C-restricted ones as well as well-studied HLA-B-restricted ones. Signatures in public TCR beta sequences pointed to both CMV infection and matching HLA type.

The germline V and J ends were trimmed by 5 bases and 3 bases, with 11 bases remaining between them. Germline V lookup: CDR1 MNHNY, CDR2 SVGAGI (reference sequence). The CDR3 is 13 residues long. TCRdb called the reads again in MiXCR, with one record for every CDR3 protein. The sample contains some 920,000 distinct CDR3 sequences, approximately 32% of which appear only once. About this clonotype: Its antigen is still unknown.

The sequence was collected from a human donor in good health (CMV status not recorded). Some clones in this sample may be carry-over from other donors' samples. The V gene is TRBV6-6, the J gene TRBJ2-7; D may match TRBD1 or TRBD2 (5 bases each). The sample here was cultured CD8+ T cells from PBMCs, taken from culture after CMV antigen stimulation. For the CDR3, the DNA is TGTGCCAGCAGTGGGGGTTCTCTCTACGAGCAGTACTTC. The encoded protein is CASSGGSLYEQYF.